This T cell receptor beta chain was sequenced during a study of shared clonotypes between healthy human individuals. Overall study: Used for every donor were three CD4 naive, three CD4 memory, two CD8 naive and one CD8 memory plate.

Selected positively for CCR7 and CD45RO-negative, naive CD8 cells excluded terminally differentiated effector memory CD45RA+ cells. Healthy adults negative for HIV, lacking recent acute infections or vaccinations, served as donors. Only in-frame clones appear in the TCRdb table, and some are missing; sequencing was by immunoSEQ multiplex PCR. This sample has about 2.2 million clones; around 93% occur once, and the top ten carry under 2%. This clone has just one count. The CDR3 extends over 15 amino acids. Germline-derived CDR1 and CDR2 are SNHLY and FYNNEI. Deletions cut 7 bases from V and 8 bases from J, with 21 bases between.

The sequence came from a man aged 18-30 years in good health. Some clones in this sample may be carry-over from other donors' samples. The sample consisted of naive CD8+ T cells from PBMCs. The V gene is TRBV2, the J gene TRBJ2-1; D is perhaps TRBD2 (6 bases). CDR3 DNA sequence: TGTGCCAGCACTATCGCGGGACGGGAGATCGATGAGCAGTTCTTC. Amino acids: CASTIAGREIDEQFF.